This T cell receptor beta chain was captured in a study of read filtering for tumor transcriptome and immune sequencing. Study overall: Revised staging placed fewer than ten patients in R-ISS I, about 17 in II, 6 or 7 in III.

From about 400 ng of RNA, a library with molecular barcoded alpha/delta and beta/gamma adaptors was made. From the reads, TCRdb called clonotypes with MiXCR, one entry per CDR3 protein. The sample includes fewer than 100,000 distinct CDR3 sequences, 9% to 15% seen only once; the top ten take more than 13%. This clonotype has ten or more counts. Trimming took 1 base from V and 0 from J, leaving 6 bases between them. This CDR3 is built from 15 residues. CDR1 and CDR2 from the germline V gene are LNHDA and SQIVND (reference sequence). V is TRBV19 and J is TRBJ2-2; no clear D. This receptor was taken from a donor at least 40 years old with multiple myeloma. The sample comprised a population of CD138-negative cells sorted from bone marrow. For the CDR3, the DNA is TGTGCCAGTAGTATAGTCAGGACGAACACCGGGGAGCTGTTTTTT. Translating it yields CASSIVRTNTGELFF.